This is a list of T cell receptor beta chains from one sample in a study of T cell responses to AZD1222 COVID-19 vaccine. Method: immunoSEQ multiplex PCR; TCRdb's copy keeps in-frame clones and lacks some. This sample has about 120,000 clones, with approximately 86% found just once. The sequences come from peripheral blood, collected 28 days after the second AZD1222 dose. The receptors stem from an adult who received the AZD1222 COVID-19 vaccine. The CDR3 runs from the conserved cysteine through the conserved F or W. The order of the fields is CDR3 protein, CDR3 DNA, clone size, V gene, J gene, D gene. The D gene is left open where the match is weak. Expanded clones are given a class, and other clones once, few, many or no size at all.

CASSMGGIEAFF,TGTGCCAGCAGCATGGGGGGTATTGAAGCTTTCTTT,once,TRBV12-3/TRBV12-4,TRBJ1-1,-
CASSERGREKLFF,TGTGCCAGCAGTGAACGGGGTCGGGAAAAACTGTTTTTT,-,TRBV2,TRBJ1-4,-
CASSLKQGGPYEQYF,TGCGCCAGCAGCTTGAAACAGGGAGGTCCCTACGAGCAGTACTTC,-,TRBV5-1,TRBJ2-7,-
CASTEWGNQPQHF,TGTGCCAGCACCGAGTGGGGCAATCAGCCCCAGCATTTT,few,TRBV6-6,TRBJ1-5,-
CASSLVVKADTQYF,TGCGCCAGCAGCTTGGTTGTGAAAGCAGATACGCAGTATTTT,-,TRBV5-1,TRBJ2-3,-
CASRMGDTEAFF,TGTGCCAGCAGGATGGGGGACACTGAAGCTTTCTTT,-,TRBV11-2,TRBJ1-1,-
CASSYGVAGDEQYF,TGTGCCAGCAGTTACGGGGTAGCGGGGGACGAGCAGTACTTC,-,TRBV6-5,TRBJ2-7,TRBD2
CASSVESDASQPQHF,TGTGCCAGCAGCGTAGAGTCAGACGCCTCTCAGCCCCAGCATTTT,-,TRBV9,TRBJ1-5,-
CASSVTGGSSNQPQHF,TGTGCCAGTAGTGTAACAGGGGGGAGTAGCAATCAGCCCCAGCATTTT,-,TRBV19,TRBJ1-5,TRBD1
CASSIASDAYEQYF,TGTGCCAGTAGTATAGCGAGCGATGCCTACGAGCAGTACTTC,few,TRBV19,TRBJ2-7,-
CASSPLRQGGSGNTIYF,TGTGCCAGCTCACCCCTTCGACAGGGAGGCTCTGGAAACACCATATATTTT,-,TRBV18,TRBJ1-3,TRBD1
CASRGTAYEQYF,TGTGCCAGCAGGGGGACAGCCTACGAGCAGTACTTC,-,TRBV6-5,TRBJ2-7,TRBD1
CASSLGPTNTEAFF,TGCGCCAGCAGCTTGGGTCCAACCAACACTGAAGCTTTCTTT,-,TRBV5-1,TRBJ1-1,-
CASIGSTDTQYF,TGTGCCAGCATAGGGTCGACAGATACGCAGTATTTT,-,TRBV6-5,TRBJ2-3,-
CSVVLGTYGYTF,TGCAGCGTTGTTCTGGGGACCTATGGCTACACCTTC,-,TRBV29-1,TRBJ1-2,-
CASSQDSSGAELFF,TGCGCCAGCAGCCAAGATTCGAGCGGTGCGGAGCTGTTTTTT,-,TRBV4-3,TRBJ2-2,-
CASSPPKGGIGANVLTF,TGTGCCAGCTCACCACCGAAAGGGGGCATTGGGGCCAACGTCCTGACTTTC,once,TRBV18,TRBJ2-6,TRBD1
CASSLDRSGNTIYF,TGCGCCAGCTCATTGGACCGCTCTGGAAACACCATATATTTT,few,TRBV4-3,TRBJ1-3,-
CASSVGTGSSYEQYF,TGTGCCAGCAGCGTTGGGACAGGGTCTTCCTACGAGCAGTACTTC,once,TRBV9,TRBJ2-7,TRBD1
CASSQDGTGSEQYF,TGCGCCAGCAGCCAAGATGGGACAGGGAGCGAGCAGTACTTC,-,TRBV4-1,TRBJ2-7,TRBD1
CATQDAGDYEQYF,TGTGCCACACAGGACGCGGGAGACTACGAGCAGTACTTC,few,TRBV2,TRBJ2-7,TRBD2
CASSPQGNSNQPQHF,TGTGCCAGCAGCCCCCAGGGTAACAGCAATCAGCCCCAGCATTTT,-,TRBV7-2,TRBJ1-5,-
CASSQERSHTGWYQPQHF,TGCGCCAGCAGCCAAGAAAGATCCCACACGGGGTGGTACCAGCCCCAGCATTTT,-,TRBV4-3,TRBJ1-5,-
CASSGTELLTEAFF,TGTGCCAGCAGCGGGACAGAGCTTTTGACCGAAGCTTTCTTT,-,TRBV2,TRBJ1-1,TRBD1
CASSPRGVQETQYF,TGTGCCAGCAGTCCGCGGGGCGTTCAAGAGACCCAGTACTTC,-,TRBV7-2,TRBJ2-5,-
CASSFLGGATDTQYF,TGTGCCAGCAGTTTTTTGGGCGGCGCCACAGATACGCAGTATTTT,-,TRBV27,TRBJ2-3,-
CASYDRAGELFF,TGTGCCAGCTATGACAGGGCCGGGGAGCTGTTTTTT,-,TRBV6-5,TRBJ2-2,TRBD1
CASSQDVTVPEHEQYF,TGTGCCAGCAGCCAAGATGTTACGGTCCCTGAACACGAGCAGTACTTC,-,TRBV3-1/TRBV3-2,TRBJ2-7,-
CASSQVETQYF,TGTGCCAGCAGCCAAGTTGAGACCCAGTACTTC,-,TRBV3-1/TRBV3-2,TRBJ2-5,-
CASSPGWSNQPQHF,TGTGCCAGCTCACCAGGGTGGAGCAATCAGCCCCAGCATTTT,-,TRBV18,TRBJ1-5,-
CASSRVQRDGYTF,TGTGCCAGCAGCAGGGTCCAGAGGGATGGCTACACCTTC,-,TRBV27,TRBJ1-2,-
CASSYSEGNTEAFF,TGTGCCAGCAGTTACTCGGAAGGGAACACTGAAGCTTTCTTT,-,TRBV6-6,TRBJ1-1,-
CASSSGGRRPPLHF,TGTGCCAGCAGTTCGGGGGGGAGGCGCCCACCCCTCCACTTT,few,TRBV7-2,TRBJ1-6,-
CASSPPAGTTGELFF,TGTGCCAGCTCACCCCCGGCAGGGACCACCGGGGAGCTGTTTTTT,-,TRBV18,TRBJ2-2,-
CASSPRGRTEAFF,TGTGCCAGCAGCCCCAGGGGAAGGACTGAAGCTTTCTTT,-,TRBV2,TRBJ1-1,-
CASSWTGQAPGELFF,TGTGCCAGCAGTTGGACGGGACAGGCCCCCGGGGAGCTGTTTTTT,-,TRBV11-2,TRBJ2-2,TRBD1
CSAQPSQADTDTQYF,TGCAGCGCCCAACCTTCGCAGGCCGACACAGATACGCAGTATTTT,once,TRBV29-1,TRBJ2-3,-
CAWKGASVGEQYF,TGTGCCTGGAAAGGGGCGAGCGTCGGCGAGCAGTACTTC,-,TRBV30,TRBJ2-7,-
CASSTNRQNTGELFF,TGTGCCAGTAGTACAAATAGACAGAACACCGGGGAGCTGTTTTTT,-,TRBV19,TRBJ2-2,-
CASSSTGAWIDTQYF,TGTGCCAGCAGTTCTACCGGGGCCTGGATCGATACGCAGTATTTT,-,TRBV27,TRBJ2-3,-
CASSPKDGRGLFF,TGTGCCAGCAGCCCCAAGGACGGCAGGGGACTGTTTTTT,-,TRBV7-9,TRBJ1-4,-
CASSPHSDPYYEQYF,TGTGCCAGCAGTCCCCACTCGGACCCCTACTACGAGCAGTACTTC,once,TRBV28,TRBJ2-7,-
CASTVSGGAGDTQYF,TGTGCCAGCACCGTTAGCGGGGGGGCGGGAGATACGCAGTATTTT,-,TRBV6-6,TRBJ2-3,TRBD2
CAWSVKIRGRTDTQYF,TGTGCCTGGAGTGTTAAAATAAGGGGGCGAACAGATACGCAGTATTTT,-,TRBV30,TRBJ2-3,TRBD1
CASSQDRQSFSYEQYF,TGCGCCAGCAGCCAAGATCGGCAGTCCTTCTCCTACGAGCAGTACTTC,-,TRBV4-3,TRBJ2-7,-
CASTNRDRVDSNEKLFF,TGTGCCAGCACAAATCGGGACAGGGTCGATTCAAATGAAAAACTGTTTTTT,-,TRBV7-8,TRBJ1-4,TRBD1
CASSLGVAGINTEAFF,TGTGCCAGCAGCTTAGGGGTGGCAGGGATAAACACTGAAGCTTTCTTT,-,TRBV7-9,TRBJ1-1,-
CASSSSGGGVVEQFF,TGTGCCAGCTCCTCTAGCGGGGGAGGGGTGGTTGAGCAGTTCTTC,-,TRBV6-6,TRBJ2-1,TRBD2
CASSFPGREAFF,TGTGCCAGCAGTTTCCCCGGCCGTGAAGCTTTCTTT,-,TRBV27,TRBJ1-1,-
CASSTFRGKTNTEAFF,TGTGCCAGCAGTACGTTCAGGGGTAAGACGAACACTGAAGCTTTCTTT,-,TRBV6-2/TRBV6-3,TRBJ1-1,-
CASSQDLRGLRGKTEAFF,TGCGCCAGCAGCCAAGATTTGAGGGGGCTGCGTGGGAAGACTGAAGCTTTCTTT,-,TRBV4-3,TRBJ1-1,TRBD1